This T cell receptor beta chain originates from a study of T cell changes during pregnancy in multiple sclerosis. TCRdb's table, derived via immunoSEQ multiplex PCR, lists solely in-frame clones and lacks some. The sample lists about 77,000 clones, approximately 89% seen once, with less than 2.5% in the top ten. Trimming cost V 1 base and J 3 bases, with 11 bases left between them. Per germline, CDR1 SGHNT and CDR2 YYREEE (reference sequence). CDR3 length: 15 amino acids. The clonotype originates from a female donor with multiple sclerosis, enrolled in a pregnancy study. The rearrangement joins TRBV5-4 to TRBJ1-3; D gene uncertain. This material consisted of peripheral blood, taken before pregnancy. CDR3 region: CASSLSAGNGNTIYF. The CDR3 coding sequence is TGTGCCAGCAGCTTGTCCGCAGGCAATGGAAACACCATATATTTT.